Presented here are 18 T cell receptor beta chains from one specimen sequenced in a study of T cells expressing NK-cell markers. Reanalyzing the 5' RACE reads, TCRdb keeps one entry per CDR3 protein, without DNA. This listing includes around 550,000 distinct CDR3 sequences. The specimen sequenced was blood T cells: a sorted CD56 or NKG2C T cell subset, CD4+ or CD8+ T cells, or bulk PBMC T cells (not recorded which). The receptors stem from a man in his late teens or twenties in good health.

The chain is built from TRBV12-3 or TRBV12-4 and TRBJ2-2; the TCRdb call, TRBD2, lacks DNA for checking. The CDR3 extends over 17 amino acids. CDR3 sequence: CASSLRLAGANTGELFF.

The CDR3 here is CASSSPRGERDRDTQYF. The chain couples TRBV7-9 to TRBJ2-3; TCRdb outputs TRBD1, but without DNA this stays unchecked. Per the germline V gene, CDR1 is SEHNR and CDR2 is FQNEAQ (reference sequence). The CDR3 covers 17 residues.

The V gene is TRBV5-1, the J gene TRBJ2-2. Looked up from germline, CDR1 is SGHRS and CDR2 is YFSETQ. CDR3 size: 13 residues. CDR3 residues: CASSWEWTGELFF.

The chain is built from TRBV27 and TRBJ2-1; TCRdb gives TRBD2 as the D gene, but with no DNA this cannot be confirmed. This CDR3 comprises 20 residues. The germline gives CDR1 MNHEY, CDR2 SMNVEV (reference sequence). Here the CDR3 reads CASSPLLSFLQTSSYNEQFF.

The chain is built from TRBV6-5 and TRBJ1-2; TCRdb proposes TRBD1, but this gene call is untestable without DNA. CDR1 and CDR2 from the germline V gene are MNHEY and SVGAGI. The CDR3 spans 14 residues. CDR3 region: CASSSRQGASGYTF.

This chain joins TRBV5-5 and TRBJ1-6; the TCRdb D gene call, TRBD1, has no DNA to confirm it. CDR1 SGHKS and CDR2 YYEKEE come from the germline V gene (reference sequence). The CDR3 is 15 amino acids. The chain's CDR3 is CASSLGGAGDSPLHF.

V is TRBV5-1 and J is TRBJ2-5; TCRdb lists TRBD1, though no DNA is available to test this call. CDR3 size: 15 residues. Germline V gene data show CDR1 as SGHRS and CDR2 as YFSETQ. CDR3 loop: CASSLGGQSRETQYF.

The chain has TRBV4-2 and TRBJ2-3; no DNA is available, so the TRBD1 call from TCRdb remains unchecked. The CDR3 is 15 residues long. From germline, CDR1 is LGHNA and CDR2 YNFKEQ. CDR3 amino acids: CASSQDRQGYDTQYF.

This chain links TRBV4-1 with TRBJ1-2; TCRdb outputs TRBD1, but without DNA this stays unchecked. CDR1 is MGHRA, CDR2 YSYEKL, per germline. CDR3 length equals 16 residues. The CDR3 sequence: CASSPWTGALDYGYTF.

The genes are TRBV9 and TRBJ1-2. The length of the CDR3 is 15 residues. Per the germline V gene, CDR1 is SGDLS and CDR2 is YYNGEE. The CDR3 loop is CASSVDRRLNYGYTF.

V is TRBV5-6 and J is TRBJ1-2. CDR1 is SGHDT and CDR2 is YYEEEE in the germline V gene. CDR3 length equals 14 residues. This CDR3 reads CASSWQESSNGYTF.

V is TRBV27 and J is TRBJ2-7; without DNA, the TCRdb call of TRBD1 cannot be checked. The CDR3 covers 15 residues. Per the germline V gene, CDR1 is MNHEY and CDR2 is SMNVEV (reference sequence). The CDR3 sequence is CASSLEGQGGHEQYF.

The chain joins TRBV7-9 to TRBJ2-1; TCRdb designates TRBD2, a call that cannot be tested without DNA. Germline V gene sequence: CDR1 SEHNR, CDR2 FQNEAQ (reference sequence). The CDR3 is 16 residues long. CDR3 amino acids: CASSLDRLAGYDEQFF.

The CDR3 protein is CASSPTGQNYGYTF. V and J are TRBV7-9 and TRBJ1-2; TCRdb gives TRBD1 as the D gene, but with no DNA this cannot be confirmed. The CDR3 is made up of 14 amino acids. From germline, CDR1 is SEHNR and CDR2 FQNEAQ (reference sequence).

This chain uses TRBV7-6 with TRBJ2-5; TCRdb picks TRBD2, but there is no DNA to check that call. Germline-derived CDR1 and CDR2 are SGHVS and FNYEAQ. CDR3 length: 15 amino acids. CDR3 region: CASSETSGRAQTQYF.

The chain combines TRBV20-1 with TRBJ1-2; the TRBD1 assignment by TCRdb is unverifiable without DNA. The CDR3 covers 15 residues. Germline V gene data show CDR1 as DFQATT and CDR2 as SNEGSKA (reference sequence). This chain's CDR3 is CSALLSRGLGYGYTF.

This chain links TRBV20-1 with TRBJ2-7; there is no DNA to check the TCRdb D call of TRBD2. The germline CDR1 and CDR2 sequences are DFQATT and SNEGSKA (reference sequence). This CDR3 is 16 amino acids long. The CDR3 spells CSASALALSSSYEQYF.

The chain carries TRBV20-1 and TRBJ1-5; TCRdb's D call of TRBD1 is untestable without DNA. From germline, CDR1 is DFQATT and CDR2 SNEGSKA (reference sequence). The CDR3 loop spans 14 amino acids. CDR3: CSATTGFGNQPQHF.